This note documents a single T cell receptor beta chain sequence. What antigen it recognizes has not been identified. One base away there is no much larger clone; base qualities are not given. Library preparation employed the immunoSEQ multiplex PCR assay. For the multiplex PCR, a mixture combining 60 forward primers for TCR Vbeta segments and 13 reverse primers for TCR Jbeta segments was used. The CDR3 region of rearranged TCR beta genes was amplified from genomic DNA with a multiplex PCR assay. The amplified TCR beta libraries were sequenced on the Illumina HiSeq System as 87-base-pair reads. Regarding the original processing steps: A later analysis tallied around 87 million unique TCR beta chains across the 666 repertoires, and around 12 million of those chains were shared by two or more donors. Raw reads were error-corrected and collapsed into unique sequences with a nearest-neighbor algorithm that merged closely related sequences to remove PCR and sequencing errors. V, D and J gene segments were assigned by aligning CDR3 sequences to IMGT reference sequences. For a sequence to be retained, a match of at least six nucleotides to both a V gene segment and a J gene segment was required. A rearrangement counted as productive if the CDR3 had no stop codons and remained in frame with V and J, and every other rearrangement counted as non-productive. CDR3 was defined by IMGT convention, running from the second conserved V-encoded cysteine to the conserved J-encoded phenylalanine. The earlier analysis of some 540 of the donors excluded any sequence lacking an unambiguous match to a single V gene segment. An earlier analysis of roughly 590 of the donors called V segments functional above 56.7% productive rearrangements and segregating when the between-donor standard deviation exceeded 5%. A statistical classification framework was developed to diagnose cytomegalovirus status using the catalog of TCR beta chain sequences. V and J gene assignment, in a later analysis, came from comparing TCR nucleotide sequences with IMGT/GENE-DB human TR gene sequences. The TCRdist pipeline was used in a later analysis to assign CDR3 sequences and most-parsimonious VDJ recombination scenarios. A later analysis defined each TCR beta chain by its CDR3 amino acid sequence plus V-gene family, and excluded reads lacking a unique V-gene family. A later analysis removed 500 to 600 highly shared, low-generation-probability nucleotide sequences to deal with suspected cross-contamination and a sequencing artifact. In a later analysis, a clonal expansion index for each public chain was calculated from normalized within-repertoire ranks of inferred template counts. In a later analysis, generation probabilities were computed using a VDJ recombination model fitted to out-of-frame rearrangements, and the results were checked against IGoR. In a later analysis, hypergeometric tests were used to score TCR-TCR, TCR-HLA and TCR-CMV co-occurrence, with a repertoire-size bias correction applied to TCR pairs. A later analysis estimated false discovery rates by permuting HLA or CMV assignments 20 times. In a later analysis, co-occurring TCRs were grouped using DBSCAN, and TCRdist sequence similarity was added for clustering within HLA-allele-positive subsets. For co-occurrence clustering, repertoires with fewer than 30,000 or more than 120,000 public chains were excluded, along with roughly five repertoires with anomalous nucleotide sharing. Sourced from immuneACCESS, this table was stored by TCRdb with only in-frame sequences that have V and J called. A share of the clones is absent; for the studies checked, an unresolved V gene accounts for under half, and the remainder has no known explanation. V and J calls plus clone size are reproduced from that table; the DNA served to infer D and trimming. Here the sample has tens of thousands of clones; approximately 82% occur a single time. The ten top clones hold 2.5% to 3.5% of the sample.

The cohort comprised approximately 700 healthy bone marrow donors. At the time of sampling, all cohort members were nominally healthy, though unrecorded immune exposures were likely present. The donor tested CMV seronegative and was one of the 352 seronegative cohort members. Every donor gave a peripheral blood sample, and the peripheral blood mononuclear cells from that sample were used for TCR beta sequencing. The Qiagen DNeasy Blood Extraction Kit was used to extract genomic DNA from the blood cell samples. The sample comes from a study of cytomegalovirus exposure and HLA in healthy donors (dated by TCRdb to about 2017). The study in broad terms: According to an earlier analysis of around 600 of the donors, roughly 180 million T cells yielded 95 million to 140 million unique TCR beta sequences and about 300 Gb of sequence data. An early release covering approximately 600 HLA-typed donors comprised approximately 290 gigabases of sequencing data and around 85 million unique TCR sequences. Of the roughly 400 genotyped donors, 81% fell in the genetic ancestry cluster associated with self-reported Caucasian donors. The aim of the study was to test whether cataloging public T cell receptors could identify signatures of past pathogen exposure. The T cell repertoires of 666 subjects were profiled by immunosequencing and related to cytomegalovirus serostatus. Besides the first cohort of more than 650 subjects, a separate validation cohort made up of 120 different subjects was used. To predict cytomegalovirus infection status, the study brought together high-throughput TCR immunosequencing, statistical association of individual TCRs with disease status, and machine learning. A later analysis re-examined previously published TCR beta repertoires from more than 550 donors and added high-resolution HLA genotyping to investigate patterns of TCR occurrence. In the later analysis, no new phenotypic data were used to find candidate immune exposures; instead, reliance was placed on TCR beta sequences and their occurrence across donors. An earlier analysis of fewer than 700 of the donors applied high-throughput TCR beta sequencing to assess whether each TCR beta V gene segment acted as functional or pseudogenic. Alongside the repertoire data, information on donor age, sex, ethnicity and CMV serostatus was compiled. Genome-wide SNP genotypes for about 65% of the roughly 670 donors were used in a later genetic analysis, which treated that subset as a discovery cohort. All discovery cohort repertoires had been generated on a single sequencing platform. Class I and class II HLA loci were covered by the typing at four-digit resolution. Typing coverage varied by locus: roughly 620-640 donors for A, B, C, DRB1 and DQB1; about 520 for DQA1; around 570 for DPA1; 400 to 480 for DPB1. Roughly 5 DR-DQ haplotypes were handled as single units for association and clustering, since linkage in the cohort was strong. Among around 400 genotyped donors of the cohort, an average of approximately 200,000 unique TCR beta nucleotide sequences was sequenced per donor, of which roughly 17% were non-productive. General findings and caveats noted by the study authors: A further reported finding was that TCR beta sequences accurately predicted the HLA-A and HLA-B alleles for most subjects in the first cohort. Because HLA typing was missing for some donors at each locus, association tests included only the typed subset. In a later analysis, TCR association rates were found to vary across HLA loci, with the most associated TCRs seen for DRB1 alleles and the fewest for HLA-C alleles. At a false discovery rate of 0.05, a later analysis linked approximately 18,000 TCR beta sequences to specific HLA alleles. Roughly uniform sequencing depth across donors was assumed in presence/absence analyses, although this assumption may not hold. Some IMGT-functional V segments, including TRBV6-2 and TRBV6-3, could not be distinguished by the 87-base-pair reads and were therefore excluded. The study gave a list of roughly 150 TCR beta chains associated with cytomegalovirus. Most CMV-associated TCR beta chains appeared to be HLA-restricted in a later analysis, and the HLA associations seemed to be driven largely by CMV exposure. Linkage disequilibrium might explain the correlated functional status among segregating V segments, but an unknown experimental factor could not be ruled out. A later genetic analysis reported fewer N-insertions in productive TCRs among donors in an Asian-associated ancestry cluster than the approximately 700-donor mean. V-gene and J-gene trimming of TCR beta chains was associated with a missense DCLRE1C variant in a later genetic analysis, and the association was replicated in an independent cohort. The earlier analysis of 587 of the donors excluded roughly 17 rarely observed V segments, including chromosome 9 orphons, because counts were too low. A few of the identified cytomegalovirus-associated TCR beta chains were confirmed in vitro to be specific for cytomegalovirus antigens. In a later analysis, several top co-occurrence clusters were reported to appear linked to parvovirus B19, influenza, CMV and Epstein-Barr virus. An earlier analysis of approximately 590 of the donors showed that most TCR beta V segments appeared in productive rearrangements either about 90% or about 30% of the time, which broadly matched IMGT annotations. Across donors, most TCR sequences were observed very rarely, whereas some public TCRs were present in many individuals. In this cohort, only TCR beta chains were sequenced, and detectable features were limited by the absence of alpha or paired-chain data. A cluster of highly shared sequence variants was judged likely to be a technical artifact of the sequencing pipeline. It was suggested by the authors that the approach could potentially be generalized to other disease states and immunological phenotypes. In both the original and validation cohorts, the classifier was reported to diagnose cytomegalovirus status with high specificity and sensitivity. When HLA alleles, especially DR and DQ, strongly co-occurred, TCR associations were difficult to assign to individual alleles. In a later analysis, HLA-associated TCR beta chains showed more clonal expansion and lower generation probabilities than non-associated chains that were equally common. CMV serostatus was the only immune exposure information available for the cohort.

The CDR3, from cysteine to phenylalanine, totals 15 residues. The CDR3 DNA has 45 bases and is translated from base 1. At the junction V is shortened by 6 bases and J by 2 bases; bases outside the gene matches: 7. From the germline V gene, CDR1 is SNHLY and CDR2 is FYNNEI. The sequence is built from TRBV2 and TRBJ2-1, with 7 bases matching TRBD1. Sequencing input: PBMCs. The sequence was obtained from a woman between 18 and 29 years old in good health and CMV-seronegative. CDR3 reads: CASRLRQGPYNEQFF. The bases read TGTGCCAGCAGACTCAGACAGGGCCCCTACAATGAGCAGTTCTTC.